This T cell receptor beta chain was recorded in a study of regulatory T cells in long-lasting Graves disease. Ten or more counts support this clonotype. The CDR3 totals 15 residues. V shed 0 bases and J 4 bases; nucleotides not matched to a gene: 5. CDR1 and CDR2 (germline): KGHSY, FQNENV. Both iRepertoire HTBI primers and Arm-PCR of CDR3 regions were used to build the TCR beta libraries. TCRdb analysed the multiplex PCR reads with MiXCR anew, one entry per CDR3 protein. Altogether about 220,000 distinct CDR3 sequences are present, 15% to 20% being singletons, with the ten largest covering 12%. Time point specified: newly diagnosed GD, antithyroid drugs for less than 3 months. Making the TCR library involved RNA that had been extracted from PBMCs. The same sample was also used in a study of T cells in Graves' hyperthyroidism and ophthalmopathy. From that second work: Patients were excluded for uncontrolled infection, other autoimmune disease, pregnancy or lactation.

The sample in question was peripheral blood mononuclear cells (PBMCs), obtained at new diagnosis, from a patient treated with antithyroid drugs. This chain uses TRBV16 with TRBJ1-2, with 7 nucleotides matching TRBD1. The origin of this receptor is a woman aged 25 to 39 with Graves disease. This CDR3 reads CASSQSIGGGYGYTF. The CDR3 nucleotides are TGTGCCAGCAGCCAATCGATAGGGGGCGGCTATGGCTACACCTTC. The full variable domain, its missing parts supplied by reference TRBV16 and TRBJ1-2, is GEEVAQTPKHLVRGEGQKAKLYCAPIKGHSYVFWYQQVLKNEFKFLISFQNENVFDETGMPKERFSAKCLPNSPCSLEIQATKLEDSAVYFCASSQSIGGGYGYTFGSGTRLTVV.